The 29 T cell receptor beta chains listed next were all sequenced from one sample in a study of radiotherapy plus CTLA-4 blockade in lung cancer. TCRdb keeps only in-frame clones here, not all; method: immunoSEQ multiplex PCR. The sample has some 18,000 clones, around 88% seen once. The sequences come from peripheral blood, collected from a patient treated with radiotherapy plus ipilimumab. The receptors come from a human donor with non-small cell lung cancer whose response to radiotherapy plus ipilimumab could not be evaluated.

The CDR3 is CASRTAIGTSEQFF. The CDR3 DNA sequence: TGTGCCAGCAGGACTGCAATCGGGACTAGTGAGCAGTTCTTC. The genes are TRBV6-1 and TRBJ2-1; 8 nucleotides align to TRBD2. The CDR3 has 14 residues. V dropped 6 bases and J dropped 9; count of bases not matched to a gene: 10. Germline-derived CDR1 and CDR2 are MNHNS and SASEGT.

The genes are TRBV4-1 and TRBJ2-1; D possibly corresponds to TRBD2 (6 bases). Trimming took 3 bases from V and 10 from J, leaving 13 bases between them. The germline V gene has CDR1 MGHRA and CDR2 YSYEKL. The CDR3 runs to 13 residues. The CDR3 region is CASSHRGMREQFF. In nucleotides, the CDR3 is TGCGCCAGCAGCCATCGCGGGATGCGGGAGCAGTTCTTC.

This chain connects TRBV15 to TRBJ1-1; D is unclear. The CDR3 is 15 amino acids. V was trimmed by 2 bases and J by 2 bases, leaving 12 bases between them. Germline CDR1 is LNHNV and CDR2 is YYDKDF (reference sequence). This chain's CDR3 is CATSRRVASNTEAFF. The CDR3 region has the DNA TGTGCCACCAGCAGAAGAGTGGCTAGCAACACTGAAGCTTTCTTT.

The V gene is TRBV5-4, the J gene TRBJ1-2; 9 nucleotides line up with TRBD1. This CDR3 contains 13 residues. Germline CDR1 is SGHNT and CDR2 is YYREEE (reference sequence). With 4 bases clipped from V and 6 bases from J, the junction kept 4 bases outside the gene matches. The CDR3 loop is CASSLQGADGYTF. The CDR3 DNA sequence: TGTGCCAGCAGCCTACAGGGGGCAGATGGCTACACCTTC.

V usage is TRBV19 and J usage is TRBJ1-1; D is unresolved. Germline CDR1 and CDR2: LNHDA and SQIVND (reference sequence). V lost 1 base and J 4 bases, leaving 7 bases between the germline ends. The CDR3 is 13 amino acids. This CDR3 reads CASSIVSGTEAFF. CDR3 in DNA: TGTGCCAGTAGTATAGTGAGCGGCACTGAAGCTTTCTTT.

The J gene is TRBJ2-7, the V gene TRBV10-3; 8 bases line up with TRBD2. After removal of 10 bases from V and 3 bases from J, the junction contained 8 bases not matched to a gene. The CDR3 totals 13 residues. CDR1 is ENHRY, CDR2 SYGVKD, per germline. The CDR3 region is CATAAGAGYEQYF. The DNA of the CDR3 is TGTGCCACCGCAGCGGGAGCCGGCTACGAGCAGTACTTC.

With respect to this clone: One base separates it from a far larger clone, so it is likely a read error. The V and J genes are TRBV19 and TRBJ2-7; D not certain. V shed 3 bases and J shed 12 bases, with 12 bases lying between them. Germline V gives CDR1 LNHDA, CDR2 SQIVND (reference sequence). The CDR3 covers 11 residues. The CDR3 loop is CASSMATLWYF. In DNA, the CDR3 is TGTGCCAGTAGTATGGCGACACTTTGGTACTTC.

CDR3 DNA sequence: TGTGCCAGCAGTTTATGGCGGGCTAGCGGGGGGGCCTATGACACAGATACGCAGTATTTT. It yields the protein CASSLWRASGGAYDTDTQYF. The chain uses TRBV28 and TRBJ2-3; TRBD2 matches at 12 bases. The germline V gene encodes CDR1 MDHEN and CDR2 SYDVKM. V was pared by 0 bases and J by 2 bases, with 12 bases of the junction left unmatched. The CDR3 has 20 amino acids. Filled out from reference TRBV28 and TRBJ2-3, the complete variable domain reads DVKVTQSSRYLVKRTGEKVFLECVQDMDHENMFWYRQDPGLGLRLIYFSYDVKMKEKGDIPEGYSVSREKKERFSLILESASTNQTSMYLCASSLWRASGGAYDTDTQYFGPGTRLTVL.

V and J are TRBV7-9 and TRBJ2-7; 9 bases align to TRBD2. J was trimmed by 4 bases and V by 5 bases; bases with no gene match: 12. Germline CDR1 is SEHNR and CDR2 is FQNEAQ (reference sequence). The CDR3 covers 16 residues. The CDR3 reads CASSTLGSGRGYEQYF. The CDR3 nucleotides are TGTGCCAGCAGCACCCTAGGTAGCGGGAGAGGATACGAGCAGTACTTC. The full variable domain, in which reference TRBV7-9 and TRBJ2-7 provide the parts outside the CDR3, is DTGVSQNPRHKITKRGQNVTFRCDPISEHNRLYWYRQTLGQGPEFLTYFQNEAQLEKSRLLSDRFSAERPKGSFSTLEIQRTEQGDSAMYLCASSTLGSGRGYEQYFGPGTRLTVT.

This rearrangement joins TRBV5-4 to TRBJ2-3, with D maybe TRBD1 (6 bases). V shed 1 base and J shed 6 bases, with 15 bases lying between them. This CDR3 is built from 15 residues. CDR1 is SGHNT, CDR2 YYREEE, per germline (reference sequence). The CDR3 sequence is CASSLRGRGPDTQYF. In DNA, the CDR3 is TGTGCCAGCAGCTTGCGGGGCAGGGGTCCCGATACGCAGTATTTT. Full variable domain (missing parts from reference TRBV5-4 and TRBJ2-3): ETGVTQSPTHLIKTRGQQVTLRCSSQSGHNTVSWYQQALGQGPQFIFQYYREEENGRGNFPPRFSGLQFPNYSSELNVNALELDDSALYLCASSLRGRGPDTQYFGPGTRLTVL.

This chain connects TRBV19 to TRBJ2-2; maybe TRBD2 (5 bases). The ends were cut back, 4 bases at V and 3 bases at J, with 9 bases in the middle. The CDR3 runs 14 residues. Looked up from germline, CDR1 is LNHDA and CDR2 is SQIVND (reference sequence). The CDR3 DNA is TGTGCCAGTAGTAAAGGACTGGACACCGGGGAGCTGTTTTTT. Protein: CASSKGLDTGELFF.

This chain uses TRBV19 with TRBJ2-5, with D perhaps matching TRBD2 (5 bases). Trimming removed 3 bases from V and 5 bases from J, with 13 bases in between. Per the germline V gene, CDR1 is LNHDA and CDR2 is SQIVND (reference sequence). CDR3 length: 14 amino acids. The CDR3 reads CASSIGVSTETQYF. The CDR3 coding sequence is TGTGCCAGTAGTATCGGGGTATCGACGGAGACCCAGTACTTC. Full variable domain (outside the CDR3, taken from reference TRBV19 and TRBJ2-5): DGGITQSPKYLFRKEGQNVTLSCEQNLNHDAMYWYRQDPGQGLRLIYYSQIVNDFQKGDIAEGYSVSREKKESFPLTVTSAQKNPTAFYLCASSIGVSTETQYFGPGTRLLVL.

The V and J genes are TRBV9 and TRBJ2-7; D uncertain. CDR1 SGDLS and CDR2 YYNGEE come from the germline V gene. Trimming stripped 0 bases from V and 2 bases from J, with 9 bases between. This CDR3 comprises 14 residues. CDR3 nucleotides: TGTGCCAGCAGCGTAGCCCCGGGTCCCTACGAGCAGTACTTC. It translates to CASSVAPGPYEQYF.

The V and J genes are TRBV29-1 and TRBJ2-5; 7 nucleotides agree with TRBD1. The CDR3 is 12 residues long. V shed 5 bases, J shed 5 bases, and the junction held 5 bases outside the gene matches. Germline V gene lookup returns CDR1 SQVTM and CDR2 ANQGSEA. The CDR3 reads CSVSTGWETQYF. CDR3 coding DNA: TGCAGCGTTTCGACAGGGTGGGAGACCCAGTACTTC.

The rearrangement links TRBV6-6 to TRBJ2-7, with D hard to call. CDR3 length: 14 amino acids. V lost 2 bases to trimming and J lost 2 bases, with 10 bases between them. Germline values: CDR1 MNHNY, CDR2 SVGAGI (reference sequence). The CDR3: CASSYDTQAYEQYF. The CDR3 DNA follows: TGTGCCAGCAGTTACGACACCCAAGCCTACGAGCAGTACTTC.

A single count supports this clone. J is TRBJ1-5 and V is TRBV6-6; D gene ambiguous. The CDR3 totals 12 residues. V was trimmed by 6 bases and J by 2 bases, leaving 5 bases between them. The germline V gene has CDR1 MNHNY and CDR2 SVGAGI (reference sequence). CDR3 DNA: TGTGCCAGCAGGAGAGGCAATCAGCCCCAGCATTTT. Protein: CASRRGNQPQHF.

This clone was seen a few times. CDR3 sequence reads: CASSLEAAGYEQYF. The CDR3 DNA reads as TGTGCCAGCAGCTTGGAGGCGGCGGGCTACGAGCAGTACTTC. V and J are TRBV5-6 and TRBJ2-7, with D possibly being TRBD2 (5 bases). The CDR3 runs 14 residues. V lost 0 bases and J lost 3, with 10 bases in between. CDR1 is SGHDT, CDR2 YYEEEE, per germline.

The rearrangement uses TRBV19 and TRBJ2-3; 11 nucleotides agree with TRBD1. The CDR3 spans 14 residues. V was pared by 7 bases and J by 1 base, with 1 base of the junction left unmatched. Germline assignment: CDR1 LNHDA and CDR2 SQIVND (reference sequence). CDR3 sequence reads: CASTDRGRTDTQYF. The CDR3 DNA is TGTGCCAGTACGGACAGGGGGCGCACAGATACGCAGTATTTT.

V gene TRBV2 combines with J gene TRBJ2-7; a possible D gene is TRBD2 (9 bases). This CDR3 has 15 residues. V was cut by 6 bases and J by 6 bases, with 21 bases left in between. The V gene's germline CDR1 is SNHLY and CDR2 FYNNEI. CDR3 DNA: TGTGCCAGCAGCGCCAGGGGGCGGGGGGGCCGCGAGCAGTACTTC. Translating gives CASSARGRGGREQYF.

The gene calls are TRBV5-6 and TRBJ2-5; D uncertain. Germline values: CDR1 SGHDT, CDR2 YYEEEE. V was cut by 5 bases and J by 7 bases, with 9 bases left in between. The CDR3 is 11 residues long. The CDR3 loop is CASSSSGTQYF. The CDR3 DNA sequence: TGTGCCAGCAGTTCCAGTGGGACCCAGTACTTC.

This clone showed up just a few times. The genes are TRBV7-8 and TRBJ2-7; maybe TRBD2 (5 bases). The germline V gene encodes CDR1 SGHVS and CDR2 FQNEAQ. V was trimmed by 5 bases and J by 0 bases, leaving 14 bases between them. This CDR3 is built from 15 residues. For the CDR3, the DNA is TGTGCCAGCAGCCCCCGTGAGGGAAGCTCCTACGAGCAGTACTTC. Its translation is CASSPREGSSYEQYF.

As for this clone: One end of the junction does not line up with germline, which may come from a read error. The chain employs TRBV15 and TRBJ2-6, with 10 bases matching TRBD1. The CDR3 length is 19 residues. The germline gives CDR1 LNHNV, CDR2 YYDKDF (reference sequence). The CDR3 loop is CATSRETGTGVSGANVLTF. CDR3 nucleotides: TGTGCCACCAGCCGAGAGACCGGGACAGGGGTGAGCGGGGCCAACGTCCTGACTTTC. The full variable domain, rest sourced from reference TRBV15 and TRBJ2-6, is DAMVIQNPRYQVTQFGKPVTLSCSQTLNHNVMYWYQQKSSQAPKLLFHYYDKDFNNEADTPDNFQSRRPNTSFCFLDIRSPGLGDTAMYLCATSRETGTGVSGANVLTFGAGSRLTVL.

This clone appeared a few times. The genes are TRBV11-2 and TRBJ1-1; no firm D call. Per the germline V gene, CDR1 is SGHAT and CDR2 is FQNNGV. This CDR3 spans 12 amino acids. V dropped 6 bases and J dropped 5 bases, with 10 bases sitting between them. CDR3 bases: TGTGCCAGCAGACTTGACACGACTGAAGCTTTCTTT. It translates to CASRLDTTEAFF.

The gene calls are TRBV2 and TRBJ1-5, with 8 bases matching TRBD1. This CDR3 comprises 14 residues. The germline V gene encodes CDR1 SNHLY and CDR2 FYNNEI. CDR3 residues: CSCRAGQGNQPQHF. The CDR3 DNA sequence: TGTTCTTGCCGGGCGGGACAGGGCAATCAGCCCCAGCATTTT.

The rearrangement uses TRBV6-5 and TRBJ1-6; the D is unclear. The germline V and J ends were trimmed by 6 bases and 8 bases, with 11 bases remaining between them. Per the germline V gene, CDR1 is MNHEY and CDR2 is SVGAGI. The CDR3 extends over 13 amino acids. For the CDR3, the DNA is TGTGCCAGCAGCTCCCTCGGGGATTCACCCCTCCACTTT. Protein sequence: CASSSLGDSPLHF.

The chain is built from TRBV13 and TRBJ2-1, with 7 positions matching TRBD2. Germline CDR1 reads PRHDT; CDR2 reads FYEKMQ (reference sequence). With 3 bases clipped from V and 6 bases from J, the junction kept 5 bases outside the gene matches. This CDR3 contains 14 residues. The CDR3 spells CASSFGLEPNEQFF. Here the CDR3 DNA reads TGTGCCAGCAGCTTTGGACTAGAGCCCAATGAGCAGTTCTTC.

V gene TRBV4-2 combines with J gene TRBJ2-2; 15 bases align to TRBD2. The germline V gene encodes CDR1 LGHNA and CDR2 YNFKEQ. J lost 5 bases, V lost 1 base, and 5 bases had no gene match. The CDR3 consists of 18 residues. CDR3 sequence: CASSQVGLAGGGTGELFF. The CDR3 DNA sequence: TGTGCCAGCAGCCAAGTGGGACTAGCGGGAGGCGGAACCGGGGAGCTGTTTTTT.

J is TRBJ1-2 and V is TRBV7-2, with a possible D match to TRBD1 (5 bases). The V end lost 6 bases, the J end lost 2 bases, and 13 bases lay between the germline ends. The length of the CDR3 is 14 residues. CDR1 and CDR2 (germline): SGHTA, FQGNSA. CDR3 protein: CASSYDRNNYGYTF. The DNA of the CDR3 is TGTGCCAGCAGTTACGACAGAAACAACTATGGCTACACCTTC.

The V and J genes are TRBV4-1 and TRBJ2-3; D uncertain. The CDR3 spans 16 residues. Trimming removed 1 base at V and 1 base at J, with 12 bases between. CDR1 is MGHRA and CDR2 is YSYEKL in the germline V gene. DNA of the CDR3: TGCGCCAGCAGCCAAGGACCAGCGTGGGGCACAGATACGCAGTATTTT. Protein product: CASSQGPAWGTDTQYF.